The 29 T cell receptor beta chains given below trace back to one sample, sequenced in a study of blood T cell repertoires in COVID-19. Sequencing used immunoSEQ multiplex PCR; TCRdb keeps in-frame clones, though not all of them. The data contain about 80,000 clones, roughly 80% of them seen just once; the ten biggest clones take up approximately 40%. The specimen was peripheral blood. Receptor source: a man aged 55-75 years with COVID-19, enrolled during active disease.

The rearrangement links TRBV9 to TRBJ2-1; TRBD1 is a possible D gene (6 bases). This CDR3 spans 16 amino acids. Germline V gene sequence: CDR1 SGDLS, CDR2 YYNGEE. Trimming removed 0 bases at V and 9 bases at J, with 19 bases between. DNA for the CDR3: TGTGCCAGCAGCGTAGAAGGGGGACCTACAGGCGGTGAGCAGTTCTTC. Protein sequence: CASSVEGGPTGGEQFF.

The chain employs TRBV7-2 and TRBJ2-1; 7 bases map to TRBD2. Germline V gene lookup returns CDR1 SGHTA and CDR2 FQGNSA. This CDR3 is built from 14 residues. V trimming: 2 bases; J trimming: 7 bases; junction bases outside the gene matches: 5. The CDR3 DNA follows: TGTGCCAGCAGCTTAAGGCGGGGGTGGAATGAGCAGTTCTTC. Amino acid sequence: CASSLRRGWNEQFF.

The V call is TRBV29-1, the J call TRBJ1-2; perhaps TRBD1 as D (5 bases). V shed 2 bases and J shed 8 bases, with 12 bases lying between them. Looked up from germline, CDR1 is SQVTM and CDR2 is ANQGSEA. The CDR3 runs 12 residues. DNA of the CDR3: TGCAGCGTTGAACCAGGGCTAAACGGCTACACCTTC. Its translation is CSVEPGLNGYTF.

The chain couples TRBV27 to TRBJ2-5, with 14 bases fitting TRBD2. The germline V gene has CDR1 MNHEY and CDR2 SMNVEV (reference sequence). The junction had 7 bases not matched to a gene; V was cut back by 6 bases and J by 4 bases. The CDR3 has 16 residues. CDR3 bases: TGTGCCAGCAGCAGGGCCGGACTAGCGGGGGGAGAGACCCAGTACTTC. Translated, it gives CASSRAGLAGGETQYF.

The genes are TRBV7-9 and TRBJ1-5; D may be TRBD1 (5 bases). This CDR3 has 17 residues. Trimming removed 0 bases from V and 1 base from J, with 13 bases in between. Germline V gene sequence: CDR1 SEHNR, CDR2 FQNEAQ (reference sequence). The CDR3 DNA reads TGTGCCAGCAGCTTAGCGGGGCGCCACGGGAGCAATCAGCCCCAGCATTTT. Amino acids: CASSLAGRHGSNQPQHF.

The chain uses TRBV5-1 and TRBJ1-6; D is possibly TRBD1 (5 bases). CDR1 and CDR2 from the germline V gene are SGHRS and YFSETQ. This CDR3 has 16 residues. Trimming cost V 1 base and J 6 bases, with 14 bases left between them. CDR3 protein: CASSLMPGNSNSPLHF. The CDR3 nucleotides are TGCGCCAGCAGCTTGATGCCAGGGAATAGTAATTCACCCCTCCACTTT.

This clone was found a few times. V gene TRBV4-1 combines with J gene TRBJ2-1, with D unclear. Germline values: CDR1 MGHRA, CDR2 YSYEKL. CDR3 length: 15 residues. Deletions cut 2 bases from V and 6 bases from J, with 14 bases between. CDR3 sequence reads: CASSQLGVRVNEQFF. The CDR3 coding sequence is TGCGCCAGCAGCCAATTGGGCGTCCGAGTCAATGAGCAGTTCTTC.

This chain joins TRBV6-6 and TRBJ1-2, with no clear D. Germline V lookup: CDR1 MNHNY, CDR2 SVGAGI (reference sequence). The CDR3 has 13 amino acids. The ends were cut back, 4 bases at V and 2 bases at J, with 8 bases in the middle. The CDR3 spells CASSLPGNYGYTF. In DNA, the CDR3 is TGTGCCAGCAGTTTACCGGGAAACTATGGCTACACCTTC.

The chain recombines TRBV10-3 with TRBJ1-1; possibly TRBD1 for D (5 bases). Germline V gene data show CDR1 as ENHRY and CDR2 as SYGVKD. V gave up 2 bases and J gave up 6 bases, with 13 bases separating them. The CDR3 is 14 amino acids. The CDR3 sequence: CAISEITGSPEAFF. The CDR3, as DNA: TGTGCCATCAGTGAGATCACAGGATCCCCTGAAGCTTTCTTT.

The CDR3 is CASSYSTGRAFF. CDR3 in DNA: TGTGCCAGCAGTTACTCGACAGGGAGAGCTTTCTTT. V and J are TRBV6-5 and TRBJ1-1; 7 bases agree with TRBD1. V was clipped by 0 bases and J by 10 bases; unmatched bases: 2. The length of the CDR3 is 12 residues. Germline V gene lookup returns CDR1 MNHEY and CDR2 SVGAGI.

The V and J genes are TRBV2 and TRBJ2-3, with D hard to call. Between the trimmed V and J ends, which lost 8 bases and 3 bases, there was a span of 3 bases. Germline-derived CDR1 and CDR2 are SNHLY and FYNNEI. The CDR3 is 10 residues long. CDR3 nucleotides: TGTGCCAGCCGGACAGATACGCAGTATTTT. It translates to CASRTDTQYF.

Concerning this clone: Other DNA sequences in this specimen translate into the identical CDR3. The rearrangement uses TRBV3-1 (or the pseudogene TRBV3-2) and TRBJ1-1, with 9 positions matching TRBD1. Germline V CDR1 and CDR2: LGHDT, YNNKEL (reference sequence). This CDR3 is 14 amino acids long. The trim removed 1 base at V and 5 bases at J, leaving 2 bases unmatched. Here the CDR3 DNA reads TGTGCCAGCAGCCAAGGGACAGGGGTAACTGAAGCTTTCTTT. Protein sequence: CASSQGTGVTEAFF.

The gene calls are TRBV19 and TRBJ1-4; the D gene is possibly TRBD1 (5 bases). The V gene lost 6 bases and the J gene lost 4 bases, with 27 bases spanning the gap. Germline CDR1 reads LNHDA; CDR2 reads SQIVND (reference sequence). The CDR3 contains 19 residues. In DNA form, the CDR3 reads TGTGCCAGTAGGTTTCACCCTCCCCCGGTTGACAGCCATAATGAAAAACTGTTTTTT. It translates to CASRFHPPPVDSHNEKLFF.

The table lists this clone with a count of one. The chain is built from TRBV7-2 and TRBJ2-1, with TRBD2 matching over 10 bases. CDR3 size: 15 residues. Germline trimming cut 3 bases from V and 4 bases from J; bases unmatched to any gene: 3. Per the germline V gene, CDR1 is SGHTA and CDR2 is FQGNSA. CDR3 sequence (DNA): TGTGCCAGCAGCTTCGGACTAGCGGAATACAATGAGCAGTTCTTC. Translation: CASSFGLAEYNEQFF.

The CDR3 sequence is CASSREAVTYEQYF. The CDR3 DNA is TGTGCCAGCTCACGAGAGGCAGTTACCTACGAGCAGTACTTC. The chain employs TRBV18 and TRBJ2-7; D is unclear. CDR1 is KGHSH, CDR2 LQKENI, per germline. Trimming left V 4 bases short and J 2 bases short, with 12 bases between. CDR3 length: 14 residues.

This clone has a single count. The CDR3 reads CASSQGPRTRRAEAFF. The CDR3 bases are TGTGCCAGCAGCCAAGGCCCGCGGACCCGGCGGGCTGAAGCTTTCTTT. J is TRBJ1-1 and V is TRBV4-2; D is undetermined. Germline values: CDR1 LGHNA, CDR2 YNFKEQ. The CDR3 has 16 amino acids. Trimming cost V 1 base and J 6 bases, with 18 bases left between them.

The CDR3 is CASSRQGSNQVQHF. CDR3 nucleotides: TGTGCCAGCAGTAGACAGGGTTCAAACCAGGTCCAGCATTTT. This chain connects TRBV27 to TRBJ1-5; 7 nucleotides line up with TRBD1. The germline gives CDR1 MNHEY, CDR2 SMNVEV (reference sequence). Unmatched junction bases numbered 13, after V lost 5 bases and J lost 12 bases. The CDR3 extends over 14 amino acids.

The chain carries TRBV19 and TRBJ2-6, with TRBD2 matching over 7 bases. Trimming cost V 3 bases and J 4 bases; bases outside gene matches: 3. CDR1 and CDR2 from the germline V gene are LNHDA and SQIVND (reference sequence). The CDR3 extends over 15 amino acids. The CDR3 DNA reads as TGTGCCAGTAGTATGGGAGGGAGCGGGGCCAACGTCCTGACTTTC. This encodes CASSMGGSGANVLTF.

The chain uses TRBV5-1 and TRBJ2-3; TRBD2 might be the D (7 bases). This CDR3 has 15 residues. V was clipped by 4 bases and J by 3 bases, with 15 bases between them. Germline V CDR1 and CDR2: SGHRS, YFSETQ. The DNA for the CDR3 is TGCGCCAGCAGCATCGACGGGGGGCGGACAGATACGCAGTATTTT. Amino acid sequence: CASSIDGGRTDTQYF.

The genes are TRBV11-1 and TRBJ2-5; D possibly corresponds to TRBD1 (5 bases). V was shortened by 7 bases and J by 3 bases, with 15 bases between the two germline ends. CDR1 and CDR2 (germline): SGHAT, FQDESV (reference sequence). The CDR3 has 14 amino acids. CDR3 sequence (DNA): TGTGCCAGCACCCCGGACAAGAACGAAGAGACCCAGTACTTC. It is translated as CASTPDKNEETQYF.

J is TRBJ2-3 and V is TRBV9; D not resolved. The ends were cut back, 4 bases at V and 0 bases at J, with 12 bases in the middle. The CDR3 totals 15 residues. Germline CDR1 is SGDLS and CDR2 is YYNGEE. CDR3 in amino acids: CASSSRGPSTDTQYF. DNA of the CDR3: TGTGCCAGCAGCTCAAGAGGTCCTAGCACAGATACGCAGTATTTT.

The chain combines TRBV2 with TRBJ2-1, with 7 positions matching TRBD2. The junction had 13 bases not matched to a gene; V was cut back by 4 bases and J by 4 bases. CDR1 is SNHLY, CDR2 FYNNEI, per germline. The CDR3 is made up of 17 amino acids. DNA for the CDR3: TGTGCCAGCAGTGGCTCCCAACCGGGAGGCTCTTACAATGAGCAGTTCTTC. Translation: CASSGSQPGGSYNEQFF.

The chain recombines TRBV19 with TRBJ1-5; D is uncertain. Germline V gene data show CDR1 as LNHDA and CDR2 as SQIVND (reference sequence). The CDR3 spans 14 residues. The ends were cut back, 6 bases at V and 2 bases at J, with 11 bases in the middle. CDR3 nucleotide sequence: TGTGCCAGTAGCTGGGAGTGGGGCAATCAGCCCCAGCATTTT. Protein product: CASSWEWGNQPQHF.

The rearrangement links TRBV18 to TRBJ2-3; 9 nucleotides line up with TRBD1. J gave up 2 bases and V 5 bases, and 5 bases lay outside the gene matches. The CDR3 spans 15 residues. CDR1 KGHSH and CDR2 LQKENI come from the germline V gene. The chain's CDR3 is CASSSQGADTDTQYF. The CDR3 DNA sequence: TGTGCCAGCTCATCACAGGGGGCAGACACAGATACGCAGTATTTT. The whole variable domain, filled in from reference TRBV18 and TRBJ2-3, reads NAGVMQNPRHLVRRRGQEARLRCSPMKGHSHVYWYRQLPEEGLKFMVYLQKENIIDESGMPKERFSAEFPKEGPSILRIQQVVRGDSAAYFCASSSQGADTDTQYFGPGTRLTVL.

The count of this clone is one. The rearrangement uses TRBV7-9 and TRBJ2-2; 10 positions match TRBD1. Germline CDR1 is SEHNR and CDR2 is FQNEAQ (reference sequence). The V gene end was trimmed by 11 bases and the J gene end by 0 bases; junction bases not matched to a gene: 6. The CDR3 is 15 amino acids. The CDR3 is CAGPGTGANTGELFF. CDR3 in DNA: TGTGCCGGCCCCGGGACAGGGGCGAACACCGGGGAGCTGTTTTTT.

The gene calls are TRBV10-3 and TRBJ1-4, with unresolved D. This CDR3 comprises 13 residues. V shed 1 base and J shed 6 bases, with 6 bases lying between them. Germline CDR1 is ENHRY and CDR2 is SYGVKD. The CDR3 DNA sequence: TGTGCCATCAGTGAGTTTGGAGATGAAAAACTGTTTTTT. It encodes CAISEFGDEKLFF.

J is TRBJ1-1 and V is TRBV5-4; perhaps TRBD1 as D (5 bases). CDR1 is SGHNT and CDR2 is YYREEE in the germline V gene (reference sequence). There are 15 residues in the CDR3. The ends were cut back, 2 bases at V and 4 bases at J, with 15 bases in the middle. This CDR3 reads CASSFNRNEGTEAFF. The CDR3 region has the DNA TGTGCCAGCAGCTTTAACAGGAACGAAGGCACTGAAGCTTTCTTT.

V and J are TRBV6-5 and TRBJ2-5, with a weak D call TRBD1 (6 bases). CDR3 length equals 14 residues. V was clipped by 5 bases and J by 4 bases, with 14 bases between them. Germline V gene data show CDR1 as MNHEY and CDR2 as SVGAGI. CDR3: CASSTYRVGETQYF. The CDR3 bases are TGTGCCAGCAGTACGTACAGGGTTGGAGAGACCCAGTACTTC.

In its sample, this clone was seen once. V usage is TRBV10-3 and J usage is TRBJ2-3; D is uncertain. The germline CDR1 and CDR2 sequences are ENHRY and SYGVKD. The CDR3 is 13 residues long. V gave up 7 bases and J gave up 0 bases, with 8 bases separating them. Written as DNA, the CDR3 is TGTGCCATCATGATGGCTAGCACAGATACGCAGTATTTT. This sequence encodes CAIMMASTDTQYF.